This paragraph covers one T cell receptor (beta chain) sequence. Its antigen remains unidentified. Germline V gives CDR1 SGDLS, CDR2 YYNGEE. J gave up 9 bases and V 2 bases, and 9 bases lay outside the gene matches. The CDR3 consists of 16 residues. Measured with immunoSEQ multiplex PCR; TCRdb has only the in-frame clones, and not every one. This sample has roughly 2,300,000 clones, with about nine tenths found just once. This sample was included in a study of shared clonotypes between healthy human individuals. General observations from the study: Naive subsets generally exceeded memory subsets in estimated richness. It was the non-shared clonotypes that had lower generation probabilities than clonotypes shared by all four donors.

Donors had no recently reported acute infections or vaccinations and were HIV-negative. Those who donated, Caucasian adults without exception, all lived in Nashville, Tennessee. Sequencing was carried out using naive CD4+ T cells from PBMCs. Described subset: CD45RA+ positively selected. This receptor was taken from a man between 18 and 35 years old in good health. Some clones in this sample may be carry-over from other donors' samples. The chain employs TRBV9 and TRBJ2-1; 12 bases line up with TRBD2. This chain's CDR3 is CASSVVLAGGASEQFF. For the CDR3, the DNA is TGTGCCAGCAGCGTCGTCCTAGCGGGAGGGGCAAGTGAGCAGTTCTTC.